The TCR beta chain described here comes from a study of human T cells and chemical hapten exposure. This clonotype was found many times. Each CDR3 protein gets one entry after TCRdb re-called the RACE reads with MiXCR. The repertoire holds approximately 43,000 distinct CDR3 sequences, with 3% to 4.5% as singletons. Described time point: patch test 1, 2 weeks after DPC sensitization. The treatment here: therapeutic diphenylcyclopropenone sensitization with weekly scalp DPC. Researchers extracted total RNA from unfractionated whole blood. Trimming pared 4 bases from V and 2 bases from J, leaving 12 bases between. There are 15 residues in the CDR3. CDR1 and CDR2 (germline): MNHNY, SVGAGI (reference sequence).

This chain connects TRBV6-6 to TRBJ1-5, with D possibly TRBD1 on 6 matching bases. This clonotype was obtained from a man aged 50 to 59 with alopecia areata. Some clones in this sample may be carry-over from other donors' samples. Sample: whole blood, taken in connection with sensitization to the hapten diphenylcyclopropenone (DPC). CDR3 sequence reads: CASSFRGAGNQPQHF. In DNA form, the CDR3 reads TGTGCCAGCAGTTTCAGGGGCGCCGGCAATCAGCCCCAGCATTTT.